This entry concerns a single T cell receptor beta chain. Antigen: not known. These data are taken from a study of cytomegalovirus exposure and HLA in healthy donors. Study-wide background: In a previous analysis, nearly 120 million unique TCR beta sequences were found from some 180 million T cells.

Study-wide results and limits: Cytomegalovirus association was assigned to about 180 TCR beta chains.

Trimming shortened V by 3 bases and J by 0 bases, and 15 bases separated the two germline ends. Per germline, CDR1 SQVTM and CDR2 ANQGSEA. The CDR3 has 15 residues. 60 Vbeta and 13 Jbeta primers were used in PCR. Repertoires were generated with immunoSEQ multiplex PCR, while TCRdb's copy carries only in-frame clones and drops some. Of 120,000 to 150,000 clones listed, over 80% are singletons. This receptor was identified in a male donor in good health and CMV-seronegative. Sequenced input: PBMCs. The V gene is TRBV29-1, the J gene TRBJ2-7; a possible D gene is TRBD2 (6 bases). The CDR3 spells CSVESEGPNSYEQYF. CDR3 DNA sequence: TGCAGCGTTGAGTCGGAGGGACCTAACTCCTACGAGCAGTACTTC.